This record covers a single TCR beta chain. Its target is unknown. Resections that were taken during corrective heart surgery supplied the thymus tissue. The entry originates in a study of human thymus T cells. Overall study results and limits: Usage of V and J genes appeared biased in thymic and blood repertoires.

Libraries were prepared by immunoSEQ multiplex PCR; TCRdb keeps only in-frame clonotypes and omits some of them. The sample has about 78,000 clones, 90% to 98% seen once. This CDR3 has 20 amino acids. In germline, CDR1 is MGHRA, CDR2 YSYEKL. The V segment lost 3 bases and the J segment 2 bases; nucleotides outside the gene matches: 10. The sequence was collected from a boy less than two years old with a congenital heart defect but otherwise immunologically healthy. This chain uses TRBV4-1 with TRBJ2-1; 16 bases agree with TRBD2. The sequencing sample was made of thymus tissue. CDR3 residues: CASSQGPGTSGRVPYNEQFF. The CDR3 DNA reads TGCGCCAGCAGCCAGGGCCCCGGGACTAGCGGGAGGGTCCCCTACAATGAGCAGTTCTTC.